This TCR beta chain was profiled in a study of cytomegalovirus exposure and HLA in healthy donors. Overall study context: Approximately 200 million T cells yielded approximately 110 million unique TCR beta sequences in earlier analysis.

Primers included in the PCR were 60 Vbeta and 13 Jbeta primers. Assay: immunoSEQ multiplex PCR; the TCRdb copy retains only in-frame clones and omits some. The top ten hold 0.9% to 1.2% of the sample, which has some 180,000 clones, about nine tenths seen once. There are a few counts of this clone. The antigen remains unidentified. The germline V and J ends were trimmed by 4 bases and 8 bases, with 8 bases remaining between them. CDR3 length equals 12 residues. Germline CDR1 is MGHRA and CDR2 is YSYEKL. General study results and limits: Researchers reported from a later analysis that most CMV-associated TCR beta chains appeared HLA-restricted. In a later analysis, TCR beta V- and J-gene trimming showed a link to a missense DCLRE1C variant.

The specimen sequenced was PBMCs. The J gene is TRBJ1-4, the V gene TRBV4-1, with D unresolved. The source of this sequence is a boy aged 2-9 years in good health and CMV-seronegative. CDR3 region: CASSLPQEKLFF. The CDR3 coding sequence is TGCGCCAGCAGCCTTCCGCAGGAAAAACTGTTTTTT.